Detailed here is one T cell receptor beta chain. Antigen unknown. This sample was taken from a study of T cells in localized non-small cell lung cancer. Regarding the study as a whole: Elevated blood T cell density was associated with longer overall survival. Among the top 100 tumor clones, a median 57 appeared in adjacent lung.

The CDR3 covers 12 residues. V lost 2 bases to trimming and J lost 7 bases, with 8 bases between them. Germline V gene data show CDR1 as SGHAT and CDR2 as FQDESV (reference sequence). Using immunoSEQ multiplex PCR, the repertoire was profiled, and TCRdb retains in-frame clones only, with some absent. The data hold around 50,000 clones, with over 75% observed a single time. This rearrangement joins TRBV11-1 to TRBJ2-5; D ambiguous. This receptor was taken from a female donor over 55 with stage II squamous cell lung carcinoma. This specimen was peripheral blood, taken before any cancer treatment. Here the CDR3 DNA reads TGTGCCAGCAGCTTACCAGGCCTGACCCAGTACTTC. Translating gives CASSLPGLTQYF.